The present entry profiles one TCR beta chain with its context. Sequenced by immunoSEQ multiplex PCR; TCRdb stores in-frame clones only, minus some. Of about 20,000 clones in the sample, around 74% were seen once. The sample originates from a study of glioma-infiltrating T cells after dendritic cell vaccination. Study-wide background: Monocyte-derived dendritic cells, cultured seven days with IL-4 and GM-CSF, were pulsed with autologous tumor lysate.

The CDR3 has 18 amino acids. The junction had 16 bases not matched to a gene; V was cut back by 4 bases and J by 4 bases. Germline CDR1 and CDR2: LNHDA and SQIVND (reference sequence). This chain links TRBV19 with TRBJ1-2; 9 nucleotides align to TRBD1. This receptor was obtained from a human donor with glioblastoma. The specimen comprised blood, sampled before dendritic cell vaccination. The CDR3 bases are TGTGCCAGTAGTACCAAAATTTTCACAGGGGGCAGAAGCTATGGCTACACCTTC. Its protein is CASSTKIFTGGRSYGYTF. Filled out from reference TRBV19 and TRBJ1-2, the complete variable domain reads DGGITQSPKYLFRKEGQNVTLSCEQNLNHDAMYWYRQDPGQGLRLIYYSQIVNDFQKGDIAEGYSVSREKKESFPLTVTSAQKNPTAFYLCASSTKIFTGGRSYGYTFGSGTRLTVV.